The sequence of this T cell receptor beta chain was determined in a study of response to subunit inactivated influenza vaccine. V lost 0 bases and J lost 10, with 12 bases in between. This CDR3 comprises 13 residues. CDR1 and CDR2 from the germline V gene are SGDLS and YYNGEE. This clonotype has just a few counts. TCRdb used MiXCR to reprocess the RT-PCR reads, holding one entry per CDR3 protein. This repertoire shows over 300,000 distinct CDR3 sequences, about a fifth found once; its top ten account for about a tenth. V is TRBV9 and J is TRBJ2-3; D is undetermined. The sequencing used PBMCs from blood, collected about 20 months after vaccination. The sequence derives from a man in his fifties or sixties who received an inactivated influenza vaccine. CDR3 residues: CASSVEAPGAQYF. The CDR3 DNA reads TGTGCCAGCAGCGTAGAGGCCCCAGGTGCGCAGTATTTT.